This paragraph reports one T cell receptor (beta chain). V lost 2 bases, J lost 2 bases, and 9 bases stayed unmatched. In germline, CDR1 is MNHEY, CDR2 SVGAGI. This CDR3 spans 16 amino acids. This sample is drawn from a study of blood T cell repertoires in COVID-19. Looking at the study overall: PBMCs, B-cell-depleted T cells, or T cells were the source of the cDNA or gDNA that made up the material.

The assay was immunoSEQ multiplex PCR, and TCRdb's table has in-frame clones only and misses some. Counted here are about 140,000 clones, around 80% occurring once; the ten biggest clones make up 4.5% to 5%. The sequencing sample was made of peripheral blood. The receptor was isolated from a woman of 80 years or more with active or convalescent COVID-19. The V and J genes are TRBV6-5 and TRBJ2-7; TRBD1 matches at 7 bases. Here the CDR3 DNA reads TGTGCCAGCAGTTACCGCCCCAGACAGGGTCCCTACGAGCAGTACTTC. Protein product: CASSYRPRQGPYEQYF.